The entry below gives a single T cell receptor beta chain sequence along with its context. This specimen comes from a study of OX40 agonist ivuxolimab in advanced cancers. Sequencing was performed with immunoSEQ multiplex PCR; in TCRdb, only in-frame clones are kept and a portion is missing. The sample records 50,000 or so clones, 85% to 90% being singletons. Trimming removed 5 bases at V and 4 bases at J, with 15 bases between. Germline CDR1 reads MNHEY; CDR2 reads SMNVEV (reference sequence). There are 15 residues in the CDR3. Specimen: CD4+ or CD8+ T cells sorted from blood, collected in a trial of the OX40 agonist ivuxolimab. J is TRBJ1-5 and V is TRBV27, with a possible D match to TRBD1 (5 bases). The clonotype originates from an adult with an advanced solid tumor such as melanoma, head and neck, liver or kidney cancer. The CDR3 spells CASSLAGSFNQPQHF. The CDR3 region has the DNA TGTGCCAGCAGTCTGGCAGGGAGCTTTAATCAGCCCCAGCATTTT.